This TCR beta chain comes out of a study of OX40 agonist ivuxolimab in advanced cancers. About the study: The dose of intravenous ivuxolimab that patients received every 2 weeks ranged from 0.01 to 10 mg/kg. Patients receiving dose escalation had hepatocellular carcinoma, melanoma, renal cell or head and neck cancer. Three patients got partial responses; one had hepatocellular carcinoma and two had cutaneous melanoma.

Study findings and constraints: Doses of 0.1 to 3.0 mg/kg were accompanied by clonal expansion of CD4+ and CD8+ blood T cells by week 6.

Worth noting for this clone: As yet, its antigen is unknown.

Assay used: immunoSEQ multiplex PCR; TCRdb lists only in-frame clones, some missing. The data contain 45,000 or so clones, roughly 90% of them singletons. The specimen comprised CD4+ or CD8+ T cells sorted from blood, sampled in a trial of the OX40 agonist ivuxolimab. The TCR sequence derives from an adult with an advanced solid tumor such as melanoma, head and neck, liver or kidney cancer.

The chain's CDR3 is CASSPPQQGGIEKLFF. The CDR3 nucleotides read TGTGCCAGCAGTCCCCCCCAACAGGGCGGGATTGAAAAACTGTTTTTT. The chain carries TRBV28 and TRBJ1-4, with D tentatively TRBD1 (6 bases). With 5 bases removed from V and 7 bases from J, the gap between germline ends came to 20 bases. The CDR3 has 16 residues. Germline V gene sequence: CDR1 MDHEN, CDR2 SYDVKM. The full variable domain, its missing parts supplied by reference TRBV28 and TRBJ1-4, is DVKVTQSSRYLVKRTGEKVFLECVQDMDHENMFWYRQDPGLGLRLIYFSYDVKMKEKGDIPEGYSVSREKKERFSLILESASTNQTSMYLCASSPPQQGGIEKLFFGSGTQLSVL.